This is a list of T cell receptor beta chains from one sample in a study of CD8 T cells in ankylosing spondylitis. TCRdb called the 5' RACE reads again in MiXCR, with one record for every CDR3 protein. This table holds about 240,000 distinct CDR3 sequences, over 8.5% found once. The sequenced material came from blood, either unsorted or a sorted T cell fraction (not recorded which). The receptors were gathered from a male donor with ankylosing spondylitis or in good health (not recorded which). Each CDR3 is given with its conserved first and last residue. A D gene is named only where the DNA matches it firmly. The size field is filled for only some rows; it gives once, few, many or a size class.

v_call	j_call	d_call	clone_size	cdr3_length	cdr3_aa	cdr3_nt
TRBV15	TRBJ2-1	-	many	13	CASQEASYNEQFF	TGTGCCAGCCAGGAGGCTTCCTACAATGAGCAGTTCTTC
TRBV18	TRBJ1-1	-	few	14	CASSPVRENTEAFF	TGTGCCAGCTCACCTGTTCGGGAAAACACTGAAGCTTTCTTT
TRBV19	TRBJ2-1	-	few	12	CASSRGYNEQFF	TGTGCCAGTAGTAGGGGGTACAATGAGCAGTTCTTC
TRBV5-6	TRBJ2-3	-	many	14	CASSLGGYTDTQYF	TGTGCCAGCAGCTTGGGCGGGTACACAGATACGCAGTATTTT
TRBV5-5	TRBJ2-7	-	many	13	CASSWALGGEQYF	TGTGCCAGCAGCTGGGCCCTGGGGGGCGAGCAGTACTTC
TRBV5-1	TRBJ2-2	-	few	17	CASSLSVSLPNTGELFF	TGCGCCAGCAGCCTTTCAGTTTCCTTACCGAACACCGGGGAGCTGTTTTTT
TRBV28	TRBJ2-7	TRBD2	-	14	CASSLLTSGIEQYF	TGTGCCAGCAGTTTACTCACTAGCGGGATCGAGCAGTACTTC
TRBV13	TRBJ2-3	-	-	12	CASTSRADTQYF	TGTGCCAGCACCTCCCGAGCAGATACGCAGTATTTT
TRBV29-1	TRBJ2-7	-	many	15	CSAVGSRTFLYEQYF	TGCAGCGCAGTTGGTTCCCGCACCTTCCTCTACGAGCAGTACTTC
TRBV20-1	TRBJ1-1	TRBD1	many	12	CSAYRGYTEAFF	TGCAGTGCTTACAGGGGATACACTGAAGCTTTCTTT
TRBV9	TRBJ1-1	-	-	14	CASSEDSMNTEAFF	TGTGCCAGCAGCGAAGACAGCATGAACACTGAAGCTTTCTTT